A single count supports the clone carrying this T cell receptor beta chain. Its specificity is not known. The record originates from a study of cytomegalovirus exposure and HLA in healthy donors. Study results and caveats: The authors enumerated some 160 TCR beta chains as linked to cytomegalovirus. Because they were indistinguishable, some V segments, including TRBV6-2 and TRBV6-3, were excluded.

V lost 3 bases to trimming and J lost 6 bases; unmatched junction nucleotides: 8. Germline CDR1 SGHDT, CDR2 YYEEEE. This CDR3 comprises 14 residues. Vbeta (60) and Jbeta (13) primers were used in the PCR. Authors' data handling: Later, an analysis found approximately 80 million unique TCR beta chains, and 8.5 million to 12 million of these were shared. Some clones are missing from TCRdb's copy, which holds only in-frame ones; the method was immunoSEQ multiplex PCR. D and trimming come from the DNA, and the V and J calls and clone size come from that table. The sample contains 150,000 to 200,000 clones, over 80% of which appear only once.

The rearrangement joins TRBV5-6 to TRBJ1-1; TRBD1 matches at 7 bases. This clonotype was obtained from a boy aged 2 to 9 in good health and CMV-seronegative. What was sequenced was PBMCs. CDR3 DNA sequence: TGTGCCAGCAGCTCACAGGGGCGTAACGCTGAAGCTTTCTTT. It encodes CASSSQGRNAEAFF.